This entry describes one T cell receptor (beta chain). CDR3 size: 15 residues. Germline CDR1 is SGHRS and CDR2 is YFSETQ. V was clipped by 3 bases and J by 2 bases; unmatched bases: 4. According to the study, genomic DNA was the template for TCR beta VDJ and CDR3 profiling. TCRdb analysed the reads with MiXCR anew, one entry per CDR3 protein. Here the sample spans about 180,000 distinct CDR3 sequences, 50% to 65% being singletons. The sample is drawn from a study of CD8+CD57+ T cells in acquired aplastic anemia. At the level of the study: Recorded DNA amounts for sorted CD4+ and CD8+ cells had an average of 3.2 ug.

Patients chosen for sequencing had shown CD8+CD57+ cell expansion by flow cytometry. The V gene is TRBV5-1, the J gene TRBJ2-3, with 9 bases matching TRBD2. The TCR sequence derives from a human donor with aplastic anemia. Sequenced input: sorted CD4+, CD8+, or CD8+CD57+ T cells (not recorded which) from PBMCs. CDR3 amino acids: CASSWRGGPTDTQYF. In DNA form, the CDR3 reads TGCGCCAGCAGCTGGCGGGGGGGTCCCACAGATACGCAGTATTTT.